In its sample, the clone carrying this T cell receptor (beta chain) was seen a few times. Its antigen is not known. These data originate in a study of blood T cells in healthy people across ages. Study-level results: Unsorted PBMCs blocked a conclusive comparison of naive and antigen-experienced cells. The long-lived group displayed more naive CD4+ cells, plus higher diversity, than the aged donors did. Researchers deemed the diversity estimates from one million T cells underestimates.

The V end lost 3 bases, the J end lost 6 bases, and 20 bases lay between the germline ends. The germline V gene encodes CDR1 DFQATT and CDR2 SNEGSKA (reference sequence). CDR3 length: 15 residues. Together with a sample-barcoded 5' primer, a J-beta primer mix was included in a second PCR lasting about 7 to 12 cycles. TCRdb processed the 5' RACE reads anew with MiXCR; each CDR3 protein has one entry. The sample has 1 million to 1.2 million distinct CDR3 sequences, 35% to 45% seen once. The clonotype was recovered from a man between 18 and 29 years old in good health. The sequenced sample consisted of blood. This chain links TRBV20-1 with TRBJ1-1, with no clear D. In nucleotides, the CDR3 is TGCAGTGCTAGCTTAGCAGCCACCCTAGGTTCTGAAGCTTTCTTT. Translating it yields CSASLAATLGSEAFF.